The clone carrying this TCR beta chain turned up a few times. Its antigen remains unknown. The V end was cut by 8 bases, the J end by 3 bases, with 11 bases between. The CDR3 covers 12 residues. Germline V gives CDR1 WSHSY, CDR2 SAAADI. The record originates from a study of T cell repertoires in cytomegalovirus infection. TCRdb independently ran MiXCR on the reads; one entry per CDR3 protein. The table lists roughly 990,000 distinct CDR3 sequences, approximately 30% of them singletons, with about an eighth in the top ten. This sequence originates from a human donor in good health (CMV status not recorded). Some clones in this sample may be carry-over from other donors' samples. The sequencing used cultured CD8+ T cells from PBMCs, collected from culture after CMV antigen stimulation. V usage is TRBV10-2 and J usage is TRBJ2-7, with D tentatively TRBD1 (6 bases). The CDR3 sequence is CASLGTFYEQYF. CDR3 DNA sequence: TGCGCCAGCCTCGGGACATTCTACGAGCAGTACTTC.